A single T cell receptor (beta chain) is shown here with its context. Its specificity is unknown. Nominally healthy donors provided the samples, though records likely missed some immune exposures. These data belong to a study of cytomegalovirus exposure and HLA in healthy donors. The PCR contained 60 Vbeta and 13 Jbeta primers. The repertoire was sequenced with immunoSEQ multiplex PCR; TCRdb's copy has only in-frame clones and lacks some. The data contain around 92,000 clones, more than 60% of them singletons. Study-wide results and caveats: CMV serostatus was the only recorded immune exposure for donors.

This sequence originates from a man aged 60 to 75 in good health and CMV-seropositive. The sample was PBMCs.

CDR3 sequence: CASSLEPGSGKHRETQYF. The CDR3 coding sequence is TGCGCCAGCAGCTTGGAGCCGGGTAGCGGGAAGCATAGGGAGACCCAGTACTTC. V usage is TRBV5-1 and J usage is TRBJ2-5; 8 nucleotides align to TRBD2. The CDR3 is 18 residues long. Germline lookup yields CDR1 SGHRS and CDR2 YFSETQ. Germline trimming cut 0 bases from V and 5 bases from J; bases unmatched to any gene: 15.